The next 4 T cell receptor beta chains were all read from a single sample in a study of blood T cell repertoires in COVID-19. Sequencing was performed with immunoSEQ multiplex PCR; in TCRdb, only in-frame clones are kept and a portion is missing. The sample carries tens of thousands of clones, roughly 90% recorded once. The sequencing sample was made of peripheral blood. Source of these receptors: a woman aged 80 or over with acute or convalescent COVID-19.

The chain employs TRBV7-2 and TRBJ2-1; 13 nucleotides align to TRBD2. The ends lost 7 bases at V and 7 bases at J; junction bases unmatched: 7. Germline lookup yields CDR1 SGHTA and CDR2 FQGNSA. The CDR3 is made up of 15 amino acids. The CDR3, as DNA: TGTGCCAGCAAAAGACTAGCGGGAGGAGGGAATGAGCAGTTCTTC. Amino acid sequence: CASKRLAGGGNEQFF. Full variable domain (remainder filled in from reference TRBV7-2 and TRBJ2-1): GAGVSQSPSNKVTEKGKDVELRCDPISGHTALYWYRQSLGQGLEFLIYFQGNSAPDKSGLPSDRFSAERTGGSVSTLTIQRTQQEDSAVYLCASKRLAGGGNEQFFGPGTRLTVL.

The V gene is TRBV7-2, the J gene TRBJ2-5, with a possible D match to TRBD1 (5 bases). The CDR3 is made up of 13 amino acids. Germline-derived CDR1 and CDR2 are SGHTA and FQGNSA. V was cut by 4 bases and J by 5 bases, with 11 bases left in between. In nucleotides, the CDR3 is TGTGCCAGCAGCTCACAGGAACCGGAGACCCAGTACTTC. Protein product: CASSSQEPETQYF.

The chain links TRBV24-1 to TRBJ2-2; 8 nucleotides line up with TRBD1. The CDR3 contains 17 residues. CDR1 KGHDR and CDR2 SFDVKD come from the germline V gene. The junction had 9 bases not matched to a gene; V was cut back by 6 bases and J by 1 base. CDR3 loop: CATSKNPGTGNTGELFF. The CDR3 coding sequence is TGTGCCACCAGTAAAAATCCCGGGACAGGGAACACCGGGGAGCTGTTTTTT.

This chain joins TRBV4-3 and TRBJ2-7; 7 nucleotides match TRBD1. The V segment lost 4 bases and the J segment 4 bases; nucleotides outside the gene matches: 13. CDR3 size: 16 residues. Germline CDR1 LGHNA, CDR2 YSLEER. CDR3 amino acids: CASSRQTGAPRYEQYF. The CDR3 nucleotides read TGCGCCAGCAGCCGGCAAACAGGGGCCCCAAGGTACGAGCAGTACTTC.